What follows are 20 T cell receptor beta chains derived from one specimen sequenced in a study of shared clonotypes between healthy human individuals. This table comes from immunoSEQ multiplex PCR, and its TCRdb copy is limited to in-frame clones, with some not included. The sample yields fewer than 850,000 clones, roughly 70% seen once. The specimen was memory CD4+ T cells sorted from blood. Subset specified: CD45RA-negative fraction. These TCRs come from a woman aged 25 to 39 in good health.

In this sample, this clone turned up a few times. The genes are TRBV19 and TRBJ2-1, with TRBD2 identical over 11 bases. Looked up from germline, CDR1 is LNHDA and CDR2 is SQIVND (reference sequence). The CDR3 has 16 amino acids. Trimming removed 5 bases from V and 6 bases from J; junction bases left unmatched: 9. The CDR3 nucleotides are TGTGCCAGTAGTCAAGGACTAGCGGGCACATCCAATGAGCAGTTCTTC. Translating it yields CASSQGLAGTSNEQFF.

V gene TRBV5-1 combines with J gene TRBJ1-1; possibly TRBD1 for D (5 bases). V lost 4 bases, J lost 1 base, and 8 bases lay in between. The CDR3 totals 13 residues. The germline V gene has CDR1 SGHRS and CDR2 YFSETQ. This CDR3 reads CASSITGNTEAFF. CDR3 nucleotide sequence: TGCGCCAGCAGCATTACAGGGAACACTGAAGCTTTCTTT.

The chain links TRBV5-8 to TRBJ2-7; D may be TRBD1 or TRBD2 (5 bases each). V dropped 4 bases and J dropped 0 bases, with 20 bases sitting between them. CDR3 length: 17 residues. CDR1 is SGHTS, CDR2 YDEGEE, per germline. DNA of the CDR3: TGTGCCAGCAGCCAGGGACGGTTTATTGGGACCTCCTACGAGCAGTACTTC. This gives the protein CASSQGRFIGTSYEQYF.

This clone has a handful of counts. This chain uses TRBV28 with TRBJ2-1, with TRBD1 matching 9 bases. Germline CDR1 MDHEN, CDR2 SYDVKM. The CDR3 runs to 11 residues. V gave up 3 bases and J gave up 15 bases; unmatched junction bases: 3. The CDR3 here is CASSFRDRVFF. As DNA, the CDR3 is TGTGCCAGCAGTTTCCGGGACAGGGTGTTCTTC.

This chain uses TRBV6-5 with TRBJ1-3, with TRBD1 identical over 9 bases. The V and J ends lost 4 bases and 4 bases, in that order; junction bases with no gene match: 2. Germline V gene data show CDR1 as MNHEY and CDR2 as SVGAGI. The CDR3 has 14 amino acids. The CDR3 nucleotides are TGTGCCAGCAGTTCGGGACAGGGAGGAAACACCATATATTTT. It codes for CASSSGQGGNTIYF.

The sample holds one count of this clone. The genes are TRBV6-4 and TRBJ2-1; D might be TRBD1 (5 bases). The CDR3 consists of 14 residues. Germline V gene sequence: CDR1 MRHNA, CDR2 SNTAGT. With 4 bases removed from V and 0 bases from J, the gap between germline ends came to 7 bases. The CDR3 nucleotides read TGTGCCAGCAGTGTTGACAGCTCCTACAATGAGCAGTTCTTC. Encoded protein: CASSVDSSYNEQFF.

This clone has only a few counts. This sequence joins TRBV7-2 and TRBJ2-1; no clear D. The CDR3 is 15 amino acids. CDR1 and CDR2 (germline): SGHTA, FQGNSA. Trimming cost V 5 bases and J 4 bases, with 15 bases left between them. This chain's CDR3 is CASSATRGWYNEQFF. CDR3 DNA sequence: TGTGCCAGCAGCGCCACCCGTGGGTGGTACAATGAGCAGTTCTTC.

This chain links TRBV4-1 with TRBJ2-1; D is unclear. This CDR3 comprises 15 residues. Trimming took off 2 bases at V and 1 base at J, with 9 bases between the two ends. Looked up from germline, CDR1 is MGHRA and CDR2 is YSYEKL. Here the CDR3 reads CASSQTGASYNEQFF. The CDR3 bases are TGCGCCAGCAGCCAAACTGGCGCGTCCTACAATGAGCAGTTCTTC.

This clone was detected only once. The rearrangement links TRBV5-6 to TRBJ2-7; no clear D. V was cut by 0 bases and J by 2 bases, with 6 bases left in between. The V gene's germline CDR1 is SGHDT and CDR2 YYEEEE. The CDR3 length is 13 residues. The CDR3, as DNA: TGTGCCAGCAGCTTGGACACCGCCTACGAGCAGTACTTC. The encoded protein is CASSLDTAYEQYF.

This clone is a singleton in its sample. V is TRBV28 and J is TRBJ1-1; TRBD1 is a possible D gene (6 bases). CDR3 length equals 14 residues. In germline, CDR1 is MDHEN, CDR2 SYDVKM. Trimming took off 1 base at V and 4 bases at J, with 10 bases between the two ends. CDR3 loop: CASSLYGGLTEAFF. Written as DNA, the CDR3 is TGTGCCAGCAGTTTATACGGGGGGCTCACTGAAGCTTTCTTT.

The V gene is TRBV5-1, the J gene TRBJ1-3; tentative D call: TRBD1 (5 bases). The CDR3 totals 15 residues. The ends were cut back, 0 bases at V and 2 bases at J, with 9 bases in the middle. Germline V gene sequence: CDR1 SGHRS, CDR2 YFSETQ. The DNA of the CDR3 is TGCGCCAGCAGCTTGGGGGGGACCGCTGGAAACACCATATATTTT. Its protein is CASSLGGTAGNTIYF.

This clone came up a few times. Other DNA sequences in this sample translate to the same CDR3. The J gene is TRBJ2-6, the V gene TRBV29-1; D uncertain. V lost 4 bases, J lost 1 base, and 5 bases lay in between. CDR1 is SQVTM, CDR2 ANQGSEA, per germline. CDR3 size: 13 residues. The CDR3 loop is CSVAGSGANVLTF. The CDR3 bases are TGCAGCGTTGCGGGTTCTGGGGCCAACGTCCTGACTTTC.

DNA for the CDR3: TGTGCCAGCAGTCTCCCGGCGCGGGAAAAACTGTTTTTT. Amino acids: CASSLPAREKLFF. J is TRBJ1-4 and V is TRBV27; D gene ambiguous. This CDR3 is 13 amino acids long. V lost 5 bases and J 8 bases, leaving 12 bases between the germline ends. Germline V gene sequence: CDR1 MNHEY, CDR2 SMNVEV (reference sequence).

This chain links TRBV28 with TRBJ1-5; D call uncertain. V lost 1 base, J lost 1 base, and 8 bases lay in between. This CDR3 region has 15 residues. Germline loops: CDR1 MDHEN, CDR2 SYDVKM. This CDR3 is CASSLLLVSNQPQHF. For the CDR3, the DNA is TGTGCCAGCAGTTTATTGCTAGTGAGCAATCAGCCCCAGCATTTT.

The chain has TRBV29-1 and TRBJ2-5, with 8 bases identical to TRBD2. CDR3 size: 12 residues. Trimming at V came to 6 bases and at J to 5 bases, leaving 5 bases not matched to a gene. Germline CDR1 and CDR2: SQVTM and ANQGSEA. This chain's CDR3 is CSVGRAGETQYF. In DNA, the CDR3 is TGCAGCGTCGGGAGGGCCGGGGAGACCCAGTACTTC. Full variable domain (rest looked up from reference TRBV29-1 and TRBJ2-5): SAVISQKPSRDICQRGTSLTIQCQVDSQVTMMFWYRQQPGQSLTLIATANQGSEATYESGFVIDKFPISRPNLTFSTLTVSNMSPEDSSIYLCSVGRAGETQYFGPGTRLLVL.

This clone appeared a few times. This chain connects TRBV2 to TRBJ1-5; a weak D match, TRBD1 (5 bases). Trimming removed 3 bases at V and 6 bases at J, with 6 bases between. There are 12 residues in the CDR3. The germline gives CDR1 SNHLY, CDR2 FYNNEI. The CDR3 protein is CASSDRVQPQHF. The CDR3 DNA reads TGTGCCAGCAGTGACAGGGTTCAGCCCCAGCATTTT.

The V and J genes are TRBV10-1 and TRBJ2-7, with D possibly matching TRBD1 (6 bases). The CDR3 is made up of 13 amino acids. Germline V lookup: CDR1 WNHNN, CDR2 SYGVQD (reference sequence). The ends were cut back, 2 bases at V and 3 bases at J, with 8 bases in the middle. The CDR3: CASSEGQNYEQYF. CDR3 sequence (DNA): TGCGCCAGCAGTGAGGGACAGAACTACGAGCAGTACTTC.

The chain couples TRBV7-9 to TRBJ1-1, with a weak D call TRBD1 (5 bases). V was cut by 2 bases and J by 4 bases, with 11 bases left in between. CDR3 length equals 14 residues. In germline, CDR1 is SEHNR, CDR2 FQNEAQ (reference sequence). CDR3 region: CASSLRRESTEAFF. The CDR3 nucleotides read TGTGCCAGCAGCTTACGCAGGGAGAGCACTGAAGCTTTCTTT.

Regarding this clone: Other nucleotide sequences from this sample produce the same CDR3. Here the CDR3 reads CASSYAGGSYEQYF. CDR3 bases: TGTGCCAGCAGTTACGCCGGGGGGAGCTACGAGCAGTACTTC. The V call is TRBV6-5, the J call TRBJ2-7, with 7 positions matching TRBD2. V was clipped by 2 bases and J by 3 bases; unmatched bases: 4. There are 14 residues in the CDR3. Germline-derived CDR1 and CDR2 are MNHEY and SVGAGI.

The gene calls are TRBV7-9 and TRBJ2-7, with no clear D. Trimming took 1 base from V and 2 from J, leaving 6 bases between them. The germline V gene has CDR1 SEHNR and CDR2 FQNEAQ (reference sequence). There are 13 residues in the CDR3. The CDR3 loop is CASSLDGPYEQYF. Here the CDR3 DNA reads TGTGCCAGCAGCTTAGACGGACCCTACGAGCAGTACTTC.